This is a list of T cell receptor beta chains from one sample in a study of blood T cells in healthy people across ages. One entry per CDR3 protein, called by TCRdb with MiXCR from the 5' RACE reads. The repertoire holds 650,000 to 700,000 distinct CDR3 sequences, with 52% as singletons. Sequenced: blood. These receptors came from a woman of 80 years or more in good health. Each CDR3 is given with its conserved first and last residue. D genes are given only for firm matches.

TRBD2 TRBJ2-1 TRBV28 CASSATSGRGRNEQFF
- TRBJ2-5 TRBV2 CASSVGGARQETQYF
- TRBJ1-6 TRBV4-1 CASASRAVNSPLHF
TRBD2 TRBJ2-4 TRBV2 CASSQRTSGKNIQYF
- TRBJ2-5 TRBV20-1 CSARDRLGETQYF
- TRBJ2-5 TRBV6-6 CASSPGGQETQYF
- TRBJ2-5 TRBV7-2 CASSPGLLRETQYF
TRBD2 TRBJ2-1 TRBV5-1 CASSLRGGAGNEQFF
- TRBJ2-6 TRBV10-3 CAISESGTRSSGANVLTF
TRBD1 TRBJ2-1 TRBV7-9 CASSLSGTGSNEQFF
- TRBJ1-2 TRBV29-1 CSVVETAGDGYTF
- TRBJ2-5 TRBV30 CAWSRGSQETQYF
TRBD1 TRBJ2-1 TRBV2 CASRGQGAGEQFF
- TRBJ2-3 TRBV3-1 CASSYRAGTNTDTQYF
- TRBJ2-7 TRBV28 CASSLYSYEQYF